The 10 T cell receptor beta chains reported below all come from one sample, sequenced in a study of control samples from healthy donors and cancer patients. Assay used: immunoSEQ multiplex PCR; TCRdb lists only in-frame clones, some missing. The sample has about 190,000 clones, and its top ten clones hold 2.2%. The sequenced sample consisted of blood. These receptors all stem from a woman in her 30s in good health.

The J gene is TRBJ1-6, the V gene TRBV2; TRBD1 matches 9 bases. The CDR3 runs to 16 residues. V trimming: 5 bases; J trimming: 7 bases; junction bases outside the gene matches: 9. Looked up from germline, CDR1 is SNHLY and CDR2 is FYNNEI. CDR3 sequence: CASSTPGTGYNSPLHF. As DNA, the CDR3 is TGTGCCAGCAGTACTCCCGGGACAGGGTACAATTCACCCCTCCACTTT.

Points on this clone: The same CDR3 arises from other DNA sequences in this sample as well. The chain links TRBV12-3 or TRBV12-4 to TRBJ1-2; TRBD1 is a possible D gene (5 bases). The CDR3 has 11 amino acids. The V gene lost 3 bases and the J gene lost 7 bases, with 6 bases spanning the gap. The CDR3 loop is CASSLGGGYTF. The CDR3, as DNA: TGTGCCAGCAGTTTGGGGGGTGGCTACACCTTC.

The rearrangement joins TRBV5-4 to TRBJ2-1, with 7 bases that match TRBD2. Germline V lookup: CDR1 SGHNT, CDR2 YYREEE (reference sequence). The V and J ends lost 4 bases and 5 bases, in that order; junction bases with no gene match: 9. The CDR3 loop spans 15 amino acids. CDR3 coding DNA: TGTGCCAGCAGCCCACAGCGGGGAGCACACAATGAGCAGTTCTTC. It codes for CASSPQRGAHNEQFF.

This chain connects TRBV3-1 (or the pseudogene TRBV3-2) to TRBJ2-7, with 9 nucleotides matching TRBD2. The CDR3 has 15 residues. Unmatched junction bases numbered 6, after V lost 1 base and J lost 5 bases. Per germline, CDR1 LGHDT and CDR2 YNNKEL (reference sequence). The CDR3 DNA reads TGTGCCAGCAGCCAAGGCGGGGGGGCTATCGACGAGCAGTACTTC. This sequence encodes CASSQGGGAIDEQYF.

The chain carries TRBV10-3 and TRBJ2-3; D call uncertain. Trimming cost V 8 bases and J 7 bases, with 16 bases left between them. The germline gives CDR1 ENHRY, CDR2 SYGVKD. The CDR3 sequence is 13 residues long. CDR3: CAISGDLQNTQYF. The DNA of the CDR3 is TGTGCCATCTCCGGTGACTTACAAAATACGCAGTATTTT.

The chain recombines TRBV2 with TRBJ2-1, with 9 bases lining up with TRBD1. Germline V gene lookup returns CDR1 SNHLY and CDR2 FYNNEI. The CDR3 covers 15 residues. J was trimmed by 9 bases and V by 2 bases; bases with no gene match: 8. The DNA for the CDR3 is TGTGCCAGCAGTGAATGGGCGACAGGGGGTTTTGAGCAGTTCTTC. This translates into CASSEWATGGFEQFF.

The chain links TRBV7-2 to TRBJ2-7; 8 nucleotides match TRBD2. CDR3 size: 15 residues. The V gene end was trimmed by 5 bases and the J gene end by 5 bases; junction bases not matched to a gene: 11. From germline, CDR1 is SGHTA and CDR2 FQGNSA. DNA of the CDR3: TGTGCCAGCAGCCTTCGGCCGGGGGGGTTCAACGAGCAGTACTTC. This translates into CASSLRPGGFNEQYF.

The chain is built from TRBV2 and TRBJ1-1; the match to TRBD1 covers 8 bases. The CDR3 consists of 13 residues. The V and J ends lost 7 bases and 1 base, in that order; junction bases with no gene match: 2. Germline-derived CDR1 and CDR2 are SNHLY and FYNNEI. CDR3 bases: TGTGCCAGCACTGGGACAGGGAACACTGAAGCTTTCTTT. It encodes CASTGTGNTEAFF.

The chain recombines TRBV4-1 with TRBJ2-3; perhaps TRBD2 as D (6 bases). V was shortened by 1 base and J by 4 bases, with 15 bases between the two germline ends. From germline, CDR1 is MGHRA and CDR2 YSYEKL. This CDR3 contains 16 residues. The CDR3: CASSQVTSPRADTQYF. CDR3 DNA sequence: TGCGCCAGCAGCCAAGTTACTAGCCCCCGGGCAGATACGCAGTATTTT.

The rearrangement links TRBV9 to TRBJ1-2; 7 bases are shared with TRBD1. The CDR3 sequence is 13 residues long. After removal of 1 base from V and 3 bases from J, the junction contained 0 bases not matched to a gene. Per germline, CDR1 SGDLS and CDR2 YYNGEE. The CDR3 here is CASSVQGDYGYTF. CDR3 in DNA: TGTGCCAGCAGCGTACAGGGGGACTATGGCTACACCTTC.